A single sample is the source of the 9 T cell receptor beta chains below, sequenced in a study of CD8+CD57+ T cells in acquired aplastic anemia. In patients chosen for sequencing, flow cytometry had shown CD8+CD57+ cell expansion. Profiles of TCR beta VDJ and CDR3 were generated from a genomic DNA template. Using its own MiXCR run on the reads, TCRdb lists one record per CDR3 protein. The data hold tens of thousands of distinct CDR3 sequences, with 63% observed a single time. The sample consisted of sorted CD4+, CD8+, or CD8+CD57+ T cells (not recorded which) from PBMCs. Receptors originate from a human donor with aplastic anemia.

V gene TRBV7-2 combines with J gene TRBJ2-4; D is perhaps TRBD2 (5 bases). CDR1 is SGHTA, CDR2 FQGNSA, per germline. Trimming removed 9 bases at V and 9 bases at J, with 18 bases between. The length of the CDR3 is 13 residues. DNA for the CDR3: TGTGCCAGTAGTTCCAGAGGACGGGGCATTCAGTACTTC. Its protein product is CASSSRGRGIQYF.

The V and J genes are TRBV15 and TRBJ1-2, with TRBD1 as a possible D gene (6 bases). Germline CDR1 LNHNV, CDR2 YYDKDF (reference sequence). The CDR3 loop spans 14 amino acids. Trimming took off 9 bases at V and 2 bases at J, with 16 bases between the two ends. The CDR3 sequence: CATAEPTGNYGYTF. CDR3 DNA sequence: TGTGCCACTGCGGAACCGACAGGAAACTATGGCTACACCTTC.

In its sample, this clonotype was seen a few times. This sequence joins TRBV15 and TRBJ1-2; TRBD1 matches 7 bases. J lost 8 bases, V lost 2 bases, and 5 bases had no gene match. CDR1 and CDR2 (germline): LNHNV, YYDKDF (reference sequence). The CDR3 spans 13 residues. The CDR3 DNA sequence: TGTGCCACCAGCAGACCCACAGGGGAAGGCTACACCTTC. Translation gives CATSRPTGEGYTF.

This chain uses TRBV3-1 with TRBJ1-2, with 8 bases lining up with TRBD1. V was pared by 3 bases and J by 8 bases, with 8 bases of the junction left unmatched. Germline V gene data show CDR1 as LGHDT and CDR2 as YNNKEL (reference sequence). The CDR3 is 14 residues long. The CDR3 here is CASSHIAGGGGYTF. In DNA form, the CDR3 reads TGTGCCAGCAGCCACATAGCAGGGGGCGGAGGCTACACCTTC.

The CDR3 nucleotides read TGTGCCAGCAGTGAATGGGGTTCGCAAGATACGCAGTATTTT. Protein: CASSEWGSQDTQYF. This chain joins TRBV25-1 and TRBJ2-3; D is undetermined. Per the germline V gene, CDR1 is MGHDK and CDR2 is SYGVNS. V gave up 1 base and J gave up 5 bases, with 10 bases separating them. There are 14 residues in the CDR3.

This clonotype was detected only a few times. The rearrangement uses TRBV2 and TRBJ2-7; tentatively, D is TRBD1 (5 bases). Trimming removed 4 bases from V and 2 bases from J, with 12 bases in between. The germline V gene has CDR1 SNHLY and CDR2 FYNNEI. The CDR3 runs to 14 residues. For the CDR3, the DNA is TGTGCCAGCAGTGCTATGCAGGGTGCCTACGAGCAGTACTTC. Its translation: CASSAMQGAYEQYF.

V and J are TRBV7-2 and TRBJ1-5, with D unclear. CDR1 is SGHTA and CDR2 is FQGNSA in the germline V gene. V lost 1 base and J lost 2, with 6 bases in between. The CDR3 is 14 residues long. CDR3 in DNA: TGTGCCAGCAGCTTAGTACATGGCAATCAGCCCCAGCATTTT. Protein product: CASSLVHGNQPQHF.

This clonotype was found many times. This chain connects TRBV2 to TRBJ2-7; TRBD1 agrees at 8 bases. The CDR3 spans 16 residues. The germline CDR1 and CDR2 sequences are SNHLY and FYNNEI. Germline trimming cut 3 bases from V and 2 bases from J; bases unmatched to any gene: 9. CDR3 loop: CASSETGVRVPYEQYF. The CDR3 DNA sequence: TGTGCCAGCAGTGAGACAGGGGTTAGAGTCCCCTACGAGCAGTACTTC.

There are a few counts of this clonotype. The chain uses TRBV12-3 or TRBV12-4 and TRBJ2-2; the D gene is possibly TRBD1 (5 bases). The CDR3 consists of 16 residues. Trimming took 3 bases from V and 0 from J, leaving 11 bases between them. CDR3 bases: TGTGCCAGCAGTTTCGGGCAGGGATCGAACACCGGGGAGCTGTTTTTT. Protein sequence: CASSFGQGSNTGELFF.